A selection of T cell receptor beta chains follows, all from one sample in a study of cytomegalovirus exposure and HLA in healthy donors. Method: immunoSEQ multiplex PCR; TCRdb's copy keeps in-frame clones and lacks some. The data contain around 74,000 clones, 75% to 85% of them seen just once; the ten biggest clones take up roughly 3.5%. Sequencing was done on a sample of PBMCs. These receptors originate from a middle-aged man in good health and CMV-seronegative. The CDR3 runs from the conserved cysteine through the conserved F or W. A D gene is named only where the DNA matches it firmly. Where a row states a size, it is once, few, many or the class of an expanded clone; other rows omit it.

d_gene: TRBD1
j_gene: TRBJ1-2
abundance: NA
v_gene: TRBV19
CDR3nt: TGTGCCAGTAGGGGGACAGGGGGCACCTATGGCTACACCTTC
CDR3aa: CASRGTGGTYGYTF

d_gene: TRBD1
j_gene: TRBJ1-4
abundance: NA
v_gene: TRBV12-5
CDR3nt: TGTGCTAGTGGTTTGGTAAGGGTCGAGGAGTGGGACAGGGATCTAACTAATGAAAAACTGTTTTTT
CDR3aa: CASGLVRVEEWDRDLTNEKLFF

d_gene: TRBD1
j_gene: TRBJ1-2
abundance: NA
v_gene: TRBV28
CDR3nt: TGTGCCAGCAGTTTAGTTGGTGGGACAGCTACTAACTATGGCTACACCTTC
CDR3aa: CASSLVGGTATNYGYTF

d_gene: TRBD1
j_gene: TRBJ2-7
abundance: NA
v_gene: TRBV6-6
CDR3nt: TGTGCCAGCAGTTACCGGGGACAGGGGGTCTACGAGCAGTACTTC
CDR3aa: CASSYRGQGVYEQYF

d_gene: TRBD1
j_gene: TRBJ1-5
abundance: once
v_gene: TRBV10-3
CDR3nt: TGTGCCATCAGTGAGTCGAGGGGACAGGGAATAAATCAGCCCCAGCATTTT
CDR3aa: CAISESRGQGINQPQHF

d_gene: NA
j_gene: TRBJ2-1
abundance: NA
v_gene: TRBV21-1
CDR3nt: TGTGCCAGCAGCAAAACTGACAAGTCGACGGATGAGCAGTTCTTC
CDR3aa: CASSKTDKSTDEQFF

d_gene: TRBD1
j_gene: TRBJ1-5
abundance: few
v_gene: TRBV13
CDR3nt: TGTGCCAGCAGCTCGTCAACAGGGGGTAGCAATCAGCCCCAGCATTTT
CDR3aa: CASSSSTGGSNQPQHF

d_gene: NA
j_gene: TRBJ2-1
abundance: NA
v_gene: TRBV7-2
CDR3nt: TGTGCCAGCAGCTTATTCTTTTGGCAGGGTGATGAGCAGTTCTTC
CDR3aa: CASSLFFWQGDEQFF

d_gene: NA
j_gene: TRBJ2-5
abundance: NA
v_gene: TRBV7-9
CDR3nt: TGTGCCAGCAGCTTATATGTGGAGACCCAGTACTTC
CDR3aa: CASSLYVETQYF

d_gene: NA
j_gene: TRBJ1-2
abundance: NA
v_gene: TRBV5-1
CDR3nt: TGCGCCAGCAGCTTGAGTCAGGACTATGGCTACACCTTC
CDR3aa: CASSLSQDYGYTF

d_gene: NA
j_gene: TRBJ1-1
abundance: NA
v_gene: TRBV27
CDR3nt: TGTGCCAGCAGTTTATCGGTGGCAGGAGGGAACACTGAAGCTTTCTTT
CDR3aa: CASSLSVAGGNTEAFF

d_gene: TRBD2
j_gene: TRBJ2-3
abundance: few
v_gene: TRBV10-3
CDR3nt: TGTGCCATCGCGGCTAGCGGGGGTGCAGATACGCAGTATTTT
CDR3aa: CAIAASGGADTQYF

d_gene: NA
j_gene: TRBJ2-2
abundance: NA
v_gene: TRBV4-2
CDR3nt: TGTGCCAGCAGCCAAGAGGTTCGGGCGAACACCGGGGAGCTGTTTTTT
CDR3aa: CASSQEVRANTGELFF

d_gene: TRBD2
j_gene: TRBJ2-1
abundance: NA
v_gene: TRBV7-3
CDR3nt: TGTGCCAGCAGCTTGATTGCGGGGGGGCCTTCCAATGAGCAGTTCTTC
CDR3aa: CASSLIAGGPSNEQFF

d_gene: NA
j_gene: TRBJ2-3
abundance: NA
v_gene: TRBV6-5
CDR3nt: TGTGCCAGCAGTAATCAGGCGTGGAGCACAGATACGCAGTATTTT
CDR3aa: CASSNQAWSTDTQYF

d_gene: TRBD1
j_gene: TRBJ1-1
abundance: few
v_gene: TRBV18
CDR3nt: TGTGCCAGCTCACTAAGGACAGGGGGCAAAGCTTTCTTT
CDR3aa: CASSLRTGGKAFF

d_gene: NA
j_gene: TRBJ1-1
abundance: few
v_gene: TRBV29-1
CDR3nt: TGCAGCGGTATCAGGGATTTTTCGACTTTCTTT
CDR3aa: CSGIRDFSTFF

d_gene: TRBD1
j_gene: TRBJ2-5
abundance: NA
v_gene: TRBV29-1
CDR3nt: TGCAGCGAGGGGACAGAAGAGACCCAGTACTTC
CDR3aa: CSEGTEETQYF